These T cell receptor beta chains were read from a single sample in a study of T cell responses to AZD1222 COVID-19 vaccine. The assay was immunoSEQ multiplex PCR, and TCRdb's table has in-frame clones only and misses some. The sample includes some 130,000 clones, approximately 90% of them seen just once. The starting material was peripheral blood, obtained on day 0 of AZD1222 vaccination. All receptors derive from an adult in good health. Both conserved end residues are trimmed from each CDR3.

TRBJ2-7	TRBV5-4	ASSSSSYEQY
TRBJ1-3	TRBV4-1	ASSTEAGNTIY
TRBJ1-5	TRBV6-2/TRBV6-3	ASSYMEDYQPQH
TRBJ1-5	TRBV19	ASIRNQPQH
TRBJ2-2	TRBV28	ASSHKDTGELF
TRBJ1-1	TRBV25-1	ASSESQAVNTEAF
TRBJ1-1	TRBV24-1	ATSDFGGTEAF
TRBJ2-7	TRBV5-8	ASSSGQGPPYEQY
TRBJ1-6	TRBV2	ASRVRDGNSPLH
TRBJ2-1	TRBV5-5	ASRLDMRIRDYNEQF
TRBJ1-2	TRBV2	ASMGRRNYGYT
TRBJ2-3	TRBV5-1	ASSLVLAGGTDTQY
TRBJ1-2	TRBV11-2	ASSLVRNYGYT
TRBJ1-2	TRBV24-1	ATSDFTGDGYT
TRBJ1-1	TRBV2	ASGGTVAF
TRBJ1-1	TRBV2	ASSEWQQTEAF
TRBJ2-7	TRBV12-3/TRBV12-4	ASSLARNEQY
TRBJ1-4	TRBV29-1	SVGDRAGEKLF
TRBJ2-7	TRBV5-1	ASSIRQGIIDEQY
TRBJ2-2	TRBV2	ASSERPQNTGELF
TRBJ2-1	TRBV5-1	ASSDDRLSGSSYNEQF
TRBJ1-1	TRBV4-2	ASSPQSGTVNTEAF
TRBJ1-6	TRBV6-5	ASSYSGGERSPLH
TRBJ2-1	TRBV29-1	SARTASYNEQF
TRBJ2-3	TRBV5-4	ASSPGGGRDTQY
TRBJ1-3	TRBV3-1/TRBV3-2	ASSPQGARVNTIY
TRBJ2-3	TRBV9	ASSVEADTQY
TRBJ1-2	TRBV25-1	ASSGANYGYT
TRBJ2-2	TRBV5-1	ASSLGGATGELF
TRBJ2-4	TRBV6-5	ASTADKFTKNIQY
TRBJ1-2	TRBV28	ASTPNRGYGYT
TRBJ1-2	TRBV6-5	ASSYDGRLGYGYT
TRBJ1-5	TRBV6-5	ATGRGSNQPQH
TRBJ1-5	TRBV5-6	ASSQTGALNQPQH
TRBJ1-2	TRBV10-3	AISESRYVLGTGLYGYT
TRBJ2-7	TRBV5-1	ASSLIEDGTPEGKNSL
TRBJ1-6	TRBV9	ASSGWEGNSPLH
TRBJ1-1	TRBV19	ASRGDRENTEAF
TRBJ2-1	TRBV11-1	ASGTIYNEQF
TRBJ1-1	TRBV9	ASSVALNTEAF
TRBJ1-6	TRBV4-3	ASSQAVGGWSPLH
TRBJ1-6	TRBV19	ASSISASSYNSPLH